This is a list of T cell receptor beta chains from one sample in a study of T cell repertoires in cytomegalovirus infection. Their antigens are not known. TCRdb passed the reads through MiXCR, listing each CDR3 protein once. The sample consists of 100,000 to 150,000 distinct CDR3 sequences, approximately 24% of them appearing once. Sequencing was performed on PBMCs, sequenced either directly or after in vitro stimulation (not recorded which). All receptors come from a human donor in good health (CMV status not recorded). Some clones in this sample may be carry-over from other donors' samples. Both conserved end residues are part of each CDR3. A D gene is named only where the DNA matches it firmly. Part of the rows lack a size; the others show once, few, many or a class for expanded clones.

clone size	D gene	V gene	J gene	CDR3 protein	CDR3 DNA
many	TRBD1	TRBV7-2	TRBJ1-2	CASSLAPGQNYGYTF	TGTGCCAGCAGCTTAGCACCGGGACAGAACTATGGCTACACCTTC
few	TRBD2	TRBV6-1	TRBJ2-1	CASRRTKASGSRNNEQFF	TGTGCCAGCAGGAGGACAAAAGCTAGCGGGAGTCGCAACAATGAGCAGTTCTTC
.	.	TRBV6-6	TRBJ2-1	CASSYRRGQFF	TGTGCCAGCAGTTACAGGCGGGGACAGTTCTTC
many	.	TRBV7-2	TRBJ2-7	CASSLEETDYEQYF	TGTGCCAGCAGCTTAGAGGAGACGGACTACGAGCAGTACTTC
few	.	TRBV7-2	TRBJ2-3	CASSWGGLAQNTQYF	TGTGCCAGCAGCTGGGGGGGGCTAGCTCAGAATACGCAGTATTTT
many	.	TRBV7-2	TRBJ1-5	CASSGTSNQPQHF	TGTGCCAGCAGCGGGACATCTAATCAGCCCCAGCATTTT
.	.	TRBV5-1	TRBJ1-1	CASSPAQKGLNTEAFF	TGCGCCAGCAGCCCAGCCCAAAAGGGACTGAATACTGAAGCTTTCTTT
many	.	TRBV7-2	TRBJ2-7	CASSRGYSYEQYF	TGTGCCAGCTCTCGGGGGTACTCCTACGAGCAGTACTTC
few	.	TRBV19	TRBJ2-7	CASSRYSQAGYEQYF	TGTGCCAGTAGTAGATATAGTCAGGCGGGCTACGAGCAGTACTTC
few	.	TRBV19	TRBJ2-3	CASSTRTDTQYF	TGTGCCAGTAGTACACGCACAGATACGCAGTATTTT
.	.	TRBV5-1	TRBJ2-7	CASSAGGVLQGQYF	TGCGCCAGCAGCGCAGGAGGCGTTCTTCAGGGGCAGTACTTC
many	TRBD1	TRBV28	TRBJ2-7	CASIKRGTGGTYEQYF	TGTGCCAGCATCAAACGGGGGACAGGGGGTACCTACGAGCAGTACTTC
many	TRBD2	TRBV7-8	TRBJ2-1	CASRRAGREGAEQFF	TGTGCCAGCAGACGAGCTGGGCGGGAGGGGGCTGAGCAGTTCTTC
.	.	TRBV7-3	TRBJ1-2	CASSAGGGGGGYTF	TGTGCCAGCAGCGCGGGGGGGGGAGGGGGTGGCTACACCTTC
few	.	TRBV2	TRBJ1-2	CASKKSANYGYTF	TGTGCCAGCAAGAAATCAGCTAACTATGGCTACACCTTC
many	.	TRBV6-2/TRBV6-3	TRBJ2-1	CASHWSGVGNEQFF	TGTGCCAGCCACTGGTCCGGAGTGGGGAATGAGCAGTTCTTC
many	TRBD2	TRBV6-8	TRBJ2-3	CASIDSGRATDTQYF	TGTGCCAGTATCGATAGCGGGAGGGCGACAGATACGCAGTATTTT
.	TRBD1	TRBV27	TRBJ2-7	CASSLSGTVPYEQYF	TGTGCCAGCAGTTTATCCGGGACAGTCCCCTACGAGCAGTACTTC
many	.	TRBV7-2	TRBJ2-2	CASSQGGIDTGELFF	TGTGCCAGCAGTCAGGGTGGGATAGACACCGGGGAGCTGTTTTTT
.	.	TRBV10-3	TRBJ2-6	CAISPIDGKNGANVLTF	TGTGCCATCAGCCCGATAGACGGGAAGAATGGGGCCAACGTCCTGACTTTC
.	.	TRBV10-3	TRBJ2-1	CAESIGGDEQFF	TGTGCGGAATCGATAGGTGGTGATGAGCAGTTCTTC
few	.	TRBV29-1	TRBJ1-2	CSVEDRHEANYGYTF	TGCAGCGTTGAAGATCGGCACGAAGCTAACTATGGCTACACCTTC
.	.	TRBV11-2	TRBJ2-2	CASSSTGSTGSCFF	.
few	.	TRBV7-9	TRBJ1-4	CASSPGLSLTGRKLFF	TGTGCCAGCAGCCCGGGACTGAGTCTCACGGGAAGGAAACTGTTTTTT
many	TRBD2	TRBV7-8	TRBJ2-7	CASSTGLAPTYEQYF	TGTGCCAGCAGCACGGGACTAGCGCCAACCTACGAGCAGTACTTC
.	.	TRBV12-3/TRBV12-4	TRBJ1-5	CASSFQVNQPQHF	TGTGCCAGCAGTTTCCAGGTCAATCAGCCCCAGCATTTT
.	.	TRBV7-3	TRBJ2-2	CANSPRTGELFF	TGTGCCAACAGCCCTCGAACCGGGGAGCTGTTTTTT
.	.	TRBV18	TRBJ2-7	CASSFSEGPYEQYF	TGTGCCAGCTCTTTCAGTGAGGGCCCCTACGAGCAGTACTTC
few	.	TRBV9	TRBJ2-1	CASSIQGGSDEQFF	TGTGCCAGCAGCATCCAGGGGGGGTCTGATGAGCAGTTCTTC